This T cell receptor (beta chain) was profiled in a study of blood T cell repertoires in COVID-19. The J segment lost 6 bases and the V segment lost 6 bases, leaving 3 bases of the junction unmatched. CDR3 length equals 11 residues. CDR1 is SQVTM, CDR2 ANQGSEA, per germline. The authors' processing: Counts of nucleated cells, estimated from reference gene primer amplification, were obtained. Profiled with immunoSEQ multiplex PCR; TCRdb holds only in-frame clones, not every one. The DNA was the basis for D and trimming; V, J and clone size are from that table. Here the sample spans under 150,000 clones, less than 90% being singletons.

This clonotype was sampled from a man aged 30 to 45 who had recovered from COVID-19. Sequencing was carried out using PBMCs or T cells enriched from blood (not recorded which). This chain connects TRBV29-1 to TRBJ1-2; the match to TRBD1 covers 8 bases. CDR3 amino acids: CSVRGLDGYTF. CDR3 sequence (DNA): TGCAGCGTCAGGGGGCTTGATGGCTACACCTTC.